The 12 T cell receptor beta chains reported below all come from one sample, sequenced in a study of blood T cell repertoires in COVID-19. Libraries were prepared by immunoSEQ multiplex PCR; TCRdb keeps only in-frame clonotypes and omits some of them. The data hold around 37,000 clones, with more than 85% observed a single time. Sequencing was performed on peripheral blood. The receptors come from a woman of 80 years or more with acute or convalescent COVID-19.

This clone occurred a few times. The genes are TRBV14 and TRBJ1-1; weak D call: TRBD1 (5 bases). The CDR3 has 14 amino acids. The V and J ends lost 1 base and 8 bases respectively, with 14 bases between them. CDR1 and CDR2 (germline): SGHDN, FVKESK. The DNA of the CDR3 is TGTGCCAGCAGCCAAGTGGGTCAGGGTGGCGAAGCTTTCTTT. This sequence encodes CASSQVGQGGEAFF.

The rearrangement joins TRBV5-4 to TRBJ2-4; 9 nucleotides align to TRBD1. The CDR3 contains 14 residues. The germline gives CDR1 SGHNT, CDR2 YYREEE (reference sequence). V lost 4 bases, J lost 4 bases, and 3 bases stayed unmatched. This CDR3 reads CASSPGTGKNIQYF. The CDR3 bases are TGTGCCAGCAGCCCTGGGACAGGGAAAAACATTCAGTACTTC.

The chain links TRBV4-2 to TRBJ1-5; the D is unclear. Germline V CDR1 and CDR2: LGHNA, YNFKEQ. V was cut by 0 bases and J by 9 bases, with 9 bases left in between. The CDR3 consists of 13 residues. In DNA, the CDR3 is TGTGCCAGCAGCCAAGATGCCAGTCGGCCCCAGCATTTT. Translating gives CASSQDASRPQHF.

V gene TRBV3-1 (or the pseudogene TRBV3-2) combines with J gene TRBJ1-6; D ambiguous. Per germline, CDR1 LGHDT and CDR2 YNNKEL (reference sequence). The CDR3 has 16 residues. Trimming removed 2 bases from V and 0 bases from J, with 8 bases in between. CDR3 loop: CASSQTLSSYNSPLHF. For the CDR3, the DNA is TGTGCCAGCAGCCAAACTCTGAGCTCCTATAATTCACCCCTCCACTTT.

The CDR3 sequence: CASSEGQGGEAFF. The CDR3 bases are TGTGCCAGCAGTGAAGGACAGGGGGGAGAAGCTTTCTTT. This chain uses TRBV2 with TRBJ1-1; 9 bases match TRBD1. J was trimmed by 8 bases and V by 1 base; bases with no gene match: 2. Germline CDR1 reads SNHLY; CDR2 reads FYNNEI. This CDR3 has 13 amino acids.

The chain has TRBV12-5 and TRBJ1-2; D gene uncertain. The germline V gene has CDR1 LGHNT and CDR2 FRNRAP. V dropped 0 bases and J dropped 8 bases, with 13 bases sitting between them. The CDR3 runs to 14 residues. The CDR3 bases are TGTGCTAGTGGTTTGGTACTGCAGTCTAGGGGCTACACCTTC. It codes for CASGLVLQSRGYTF.

The chain has TRBV27 and TRBJ1-5; possibly TRBD1 for D (6 bases). CDR1 and CDR2 (germline): MNHEY, SMNVEV (reference sequence). The CDR3 length is 15 residues. V was pared by 6 bases and J by 0 bases, with 12 bases between. CDR3 DNA sequence: TGTGCCAGCAGCCCCGGACAGATTAGCAATCAGCCCCAGCATTTT. It encodes CASSPGQISNQPQHF.

The gene calls are TRBV18 and TRBJ1-4; tentatively, D is TRBD1 (6 bases). Deletions cut 4 bases from V and 1 base from J, with 13 bases between. Germline V gives CDR1 KGHSH, CDR2 LQKENI. This CDR3 has 16 amino acids. CDR3 in amino acids: CASSLALTGTNEKLFF. Written as DNA, the CDR3 is TGTGCCAGCTCACTAGCATTGACAGGAACTAATGAAAAACTGTTTTTT.

This chain uses TRBV3-1 (or the pseudogene TRBV3-2) with TRBJ2-2; 7 bases map to TRBD1. V lost 4 bases to trimming and J lost 2 bases; unmatched junction nucleotides: 4. Germline CDR1 is LGHDT and CDR2 is YNNKEL (reference sequence). The CDR3 runs 15 residues. CDR3 nucleotide sequence: TGTGCCAGCAGCCGCCGACAGGGAAACACCGGGGAGCTGTTTTTT. This encodes CASSRRQGNTGELFF.

The V gene is TRBV4-3, the J gene TRBJ1-4; D ambiguous. Germline-derived CDR1 and CDR2 are LGHNA and YSLEER. V was cut by 0 bases and J by 8 bases, with 19 bases left in between. CDR3 length: 17 residues. The CDR3 bases are TGCGCCAGCAGCCAAGAAGGGTGGAAGGAGGGCGGGGAAAAACTGTTTTTT. This translates into CASSQEGWKEGGEKLFF.

This sequence joins TRBV6-5 and TRBJ2-3; 9 bases fit TRBD2. The CDR3 spans 16 residues. The V gene end was trimmed by 0 bases and the J gene end by 1 base; junction bases not matched to a gene: 2. Germline lookup yields CDR1 MNHEY and CDR2 SVGAGI. CDR3 sequence (DNA): TGTGCCAGCAGTTACTCGTTAGCGGGAGGCACAGATACGCAGTATTTT. It is translated as CASSYSLAGGTDTQYF.

The chain combines TRBV5-4 with TRBJ2-3; D is uncertain. V was shortened by 4 bases and J by 1 base, with 10 bases between the two germline ends. CDR1 is SGHNT and CDR2 is YYREEE in the germline V gene (reference sequence). The CDR3 spans 14 residues. CDR3 in DNA: TGTGCCAGCAGCCCCACCGGTGGCACAGATACGCAGTATTTT. As protein: CASSPTGGTDTQYF.